Presented here are 2 T cell receptor beta chains from one specimen sequenced in a study of T cell clusters in autoimmune cytopenias. TRB was amplified by touch-down multiplex PCR, primer pools A and B combined. TCRdb reanalyzed the multiplex PCR reads, giving one entry per CDR3 protein sequence and no DNA. Here the sample table reports nearly 5,000 distinct CDR3 sequences. About 37,500 genome equivalents of blood DNA were amplified for TRB. These same data were also listed under a study on T cell repertoires in aging, cancer and after chemotherapy.

Material for sequencing was peripheral blood. All receptors come from a human donor with chronic lymphocytic leukemia. The donor label of this sample is uncertain.

The chain carries TRBV19 and TRBJ1-2; TCRdb outputs TRBD1, but without DNA this stays unchecked. CDR1 and CDR2 from the germline V gene are LNHDA and SQIVND (reference sequence). The CDR3 spans 14 residues. The CDR3 sequence is CASSASGTSYGYTF.

The genes are TRBV12-3 or TRBV12-4 and TRBJ1-4; the D call of TRBD1 rests on TCRdb alone, since no DNA is present to check it. This CDR3 is built from 15 residues. CDR3 sequence reads: CASSLAFGQAEKLFF.